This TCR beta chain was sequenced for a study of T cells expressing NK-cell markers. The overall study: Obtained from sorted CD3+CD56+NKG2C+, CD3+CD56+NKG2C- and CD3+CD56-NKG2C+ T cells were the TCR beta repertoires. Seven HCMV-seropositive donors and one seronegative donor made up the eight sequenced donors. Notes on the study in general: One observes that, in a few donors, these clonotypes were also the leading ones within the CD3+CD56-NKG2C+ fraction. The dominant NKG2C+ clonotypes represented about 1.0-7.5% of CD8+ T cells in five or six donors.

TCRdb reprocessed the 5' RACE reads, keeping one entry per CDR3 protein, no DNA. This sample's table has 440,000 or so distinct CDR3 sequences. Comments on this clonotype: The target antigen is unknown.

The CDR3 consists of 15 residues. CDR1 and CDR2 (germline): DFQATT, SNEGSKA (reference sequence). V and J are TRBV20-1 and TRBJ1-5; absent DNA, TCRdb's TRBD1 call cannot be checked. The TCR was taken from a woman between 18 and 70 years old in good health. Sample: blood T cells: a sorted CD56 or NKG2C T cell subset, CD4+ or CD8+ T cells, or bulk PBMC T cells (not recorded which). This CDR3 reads CSARKGRSSNQPQHF.